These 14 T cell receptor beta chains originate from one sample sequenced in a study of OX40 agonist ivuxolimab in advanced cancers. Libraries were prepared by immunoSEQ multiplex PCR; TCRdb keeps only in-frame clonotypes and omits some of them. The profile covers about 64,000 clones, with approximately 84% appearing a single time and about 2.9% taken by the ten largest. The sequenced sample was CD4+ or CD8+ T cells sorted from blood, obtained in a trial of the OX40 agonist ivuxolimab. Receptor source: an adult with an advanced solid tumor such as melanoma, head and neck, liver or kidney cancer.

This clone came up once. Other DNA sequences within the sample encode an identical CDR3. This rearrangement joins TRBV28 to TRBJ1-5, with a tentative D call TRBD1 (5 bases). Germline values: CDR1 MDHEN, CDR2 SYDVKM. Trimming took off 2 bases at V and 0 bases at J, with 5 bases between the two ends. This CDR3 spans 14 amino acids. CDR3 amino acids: CASSLGGSNQPQHF. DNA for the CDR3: TGTGCCAGCAGTTTAGGGGGTAGCAATCAGCCCCAGCATTTT.

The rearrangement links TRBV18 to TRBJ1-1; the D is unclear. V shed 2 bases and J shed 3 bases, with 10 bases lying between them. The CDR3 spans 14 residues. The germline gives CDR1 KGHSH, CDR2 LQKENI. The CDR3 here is CASSPGWGDTEAFF. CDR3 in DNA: TGTGCCAGCTCACCAGGTTGGGGTGACACTGAAGCTTTCTTT.

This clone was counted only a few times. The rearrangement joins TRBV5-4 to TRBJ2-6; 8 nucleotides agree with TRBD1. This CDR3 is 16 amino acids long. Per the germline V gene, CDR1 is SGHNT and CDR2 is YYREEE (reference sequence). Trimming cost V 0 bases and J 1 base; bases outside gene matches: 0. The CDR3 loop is CASSLDRGSGANVLTF. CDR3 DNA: TGTGCCAGCAGCTTGGACAGGGGGTCTGGGGCCAACGTCCTGACTTTC.

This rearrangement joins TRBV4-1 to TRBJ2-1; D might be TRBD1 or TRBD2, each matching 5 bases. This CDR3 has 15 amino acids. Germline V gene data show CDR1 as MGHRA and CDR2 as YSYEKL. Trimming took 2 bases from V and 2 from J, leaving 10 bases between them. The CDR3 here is CASSQMRGAYNEQFF. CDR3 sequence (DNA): TGCGCCAGCAGCCAAATGAGAGGGGCCTACAATGAGCAGTTCTTC.

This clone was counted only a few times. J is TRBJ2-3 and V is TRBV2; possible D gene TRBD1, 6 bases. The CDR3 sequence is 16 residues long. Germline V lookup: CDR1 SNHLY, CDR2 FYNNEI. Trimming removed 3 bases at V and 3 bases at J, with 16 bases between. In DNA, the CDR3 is TGTGCCAGCAGTGACGGGCGAGGGGGTGGTACAGATACGCAGTATTTT. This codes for CASSDGRGGGTDTQYF.

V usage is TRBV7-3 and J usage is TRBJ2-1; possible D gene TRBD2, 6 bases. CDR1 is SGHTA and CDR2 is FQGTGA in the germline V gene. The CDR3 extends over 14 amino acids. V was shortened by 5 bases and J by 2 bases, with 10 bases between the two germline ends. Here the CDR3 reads CASSPGTAYNEQFF. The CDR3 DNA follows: TGTGCCAGCAGCCCCGGGACTGCCTACAATGAGCAGTTCTTC.

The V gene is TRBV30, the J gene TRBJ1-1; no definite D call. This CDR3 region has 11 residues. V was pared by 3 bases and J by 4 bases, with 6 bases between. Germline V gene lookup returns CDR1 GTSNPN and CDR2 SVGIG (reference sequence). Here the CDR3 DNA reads TGTGCCTGGAGCTATCTCACTGAAGCTTTCTTT. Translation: CAWSYLTEAFF.

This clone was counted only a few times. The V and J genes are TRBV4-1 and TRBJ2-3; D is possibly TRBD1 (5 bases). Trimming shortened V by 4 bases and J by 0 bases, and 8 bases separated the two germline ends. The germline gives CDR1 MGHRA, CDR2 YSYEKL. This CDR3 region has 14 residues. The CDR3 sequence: CASSRGASTDTQYF. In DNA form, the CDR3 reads TGCGCCAGCAGCCGGGGCGCTAGCACAGATACGCAGTATTTT.

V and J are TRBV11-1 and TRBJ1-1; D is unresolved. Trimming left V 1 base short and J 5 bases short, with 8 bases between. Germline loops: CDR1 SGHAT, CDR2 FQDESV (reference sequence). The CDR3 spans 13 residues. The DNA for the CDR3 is TGTGCCAGCAGCTTAGGTCCCGGGACTGAAGCTTTCTTT. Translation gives CASSLGPGTEAFF.

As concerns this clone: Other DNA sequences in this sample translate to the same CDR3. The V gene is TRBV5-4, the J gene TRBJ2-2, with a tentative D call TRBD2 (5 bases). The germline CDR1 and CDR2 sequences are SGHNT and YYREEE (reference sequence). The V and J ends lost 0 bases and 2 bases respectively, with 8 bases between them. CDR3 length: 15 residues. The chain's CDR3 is CASSLEPGNTGELFF. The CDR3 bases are TGTGCCAGCAGCTTGGAACCGGGAAACACCGGGGAGCTGTTTTTT.

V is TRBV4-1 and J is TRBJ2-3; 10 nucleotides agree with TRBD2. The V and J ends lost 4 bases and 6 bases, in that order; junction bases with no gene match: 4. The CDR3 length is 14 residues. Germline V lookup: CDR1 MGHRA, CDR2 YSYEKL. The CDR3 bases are TGCGCCAGCAGCCCTGTGACTAGCGGGGATACGCAGTATTTT. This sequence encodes CASSPVTSGDTQYF.

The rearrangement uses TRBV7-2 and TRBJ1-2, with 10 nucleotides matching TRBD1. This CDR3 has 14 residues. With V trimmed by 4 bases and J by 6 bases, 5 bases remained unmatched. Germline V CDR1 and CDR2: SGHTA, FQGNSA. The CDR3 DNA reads TGTGCCAGCAGCTCTGCCGGGACAGGGGATGGCTACACCTTC. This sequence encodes CASSSAGTGDGYTF. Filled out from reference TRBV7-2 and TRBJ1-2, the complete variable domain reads GAGVSQSPSNKVTEKGKDVELRCDPISGHTALYWYRQSLGQGLEFLIYFQGNSAPDKSGLPSDRFSAERTGGSVSTLTIQRTQQEDSAVYLCASSSAGTGDGYTFGSGTRLTVV.

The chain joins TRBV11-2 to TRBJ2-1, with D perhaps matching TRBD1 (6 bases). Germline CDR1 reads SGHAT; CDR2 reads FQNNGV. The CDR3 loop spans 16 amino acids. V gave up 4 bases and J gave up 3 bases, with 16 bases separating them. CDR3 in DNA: TGTGCCAGCAGCTCAGAGGGGGAGTTCGGCTACAATGAGCAGTTCTTC. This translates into CASSSEGEFGYNEQFF. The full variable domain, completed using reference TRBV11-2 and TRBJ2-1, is EAGVAQSPRYKIIEKRQSVAFWCNPISGHATLYWYQQILGQGPKLLIQFQNNGVVDDSQLPKDRFSAERLKGVDSTLKIQPAKLEDSAVYLCASSSEGEFGYNEQFFGPGTRLTVL.

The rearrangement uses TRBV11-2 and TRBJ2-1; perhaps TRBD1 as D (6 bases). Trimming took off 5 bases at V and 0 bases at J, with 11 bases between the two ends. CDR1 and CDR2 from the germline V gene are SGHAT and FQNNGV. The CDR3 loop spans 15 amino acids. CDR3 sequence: CASSQDRLSYNEQFF. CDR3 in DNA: TGTGCCAGCAGCCAGGACAGACTCTCCTACAATGAGCAGTTCTTC. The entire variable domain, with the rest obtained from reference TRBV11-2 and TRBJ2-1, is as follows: EAGVAQSPRYKIIEKRQSVAFWCNPISGHATLYWYQQILGQGPKLLIQFQNNGVVDDSQLPKDRFSAERLKGVDSTLKIQPAKLEDSAVYLCASSQDRLSYNEQFFGPGTRLTVL.